These 28 T cell receptor beta chains share one sample of origin, sequenced in a study of cytomegalovirus exposure and HLA in healthy donors. The PCR had 60 Vbeta and 13 Jbeta primers. Clones were read by immunoSEQ multiplex PCR, and TCRdb kept only the in-frame ones, dropping some. In the table there are over 95,000 clones, 77% of which are singletons. The sample consisted of PBMCs. Receptor source: a man aged 35-49 years in good health and CMV-seropositive.

This clone has only a few counts. The V gene is TRBV6-1, the J gene TRBJ2-3; TRBD2 aligns across 9 bases. The CDR3 is made up of 14 amino acids. V lost 8 bases and J lost 4; bases outside the gene matches: 7. CDR1 is MNHNS, CDR2 SASEGT, per germline. CDR3 coding DNA: TGTGCCAGCCTTAGCGGGGGAAGCGCAGATACGCAGTATTTT. Protein product: CASLSGGSADTQYF.

The chain employs TRBV7-9 and TRBJ2-3; D not certain. Trimming took off 4 bases at V and 5 bases at J, with 10 bases between the two ends. Germline V gene lookup returns CDR1 SEHNR and CDR2 FQNEAQ (reference sequence). There are 13 residues in the CDR3. The CDR3 DNA sequence: TGTGCCAGCAGCTCCCCCAGGCAAGATACGCAGTATTTT. This translates into CASSSPRQDTQYF.

This clone was observed once. V is TRBV7-9 and J is TRBJ1-1, with 7 bases lining up with TRBD1. Germline trimming cut 4 bases from V and 4 bases from J; bases unmatched to any gene: 6. The CDR3 totals 14 residues. Germline values: CDR1 SEHNR, CDR2 FQNEAQ (reference sequence). Here the CDR3 reads CASSYWTGGTEAFF. CDR3 bases: TGTGCCAGCAGCTACTGGACAGGCGGCACTGAAGCTTTCTTT.

The rearrangement uses TRBV7-3 and TRBJ1-1, with D possibly TRBD1 on 6 matching bases. The germline V and J ends were trimmed by 8 bases and 0 bases, with 10 bases remaining between them. Germline V gives CDR1 SGHTA, CDR2 FQGTGA. The CDR3 is made up of 13 amino acids. The CDR3 bases are TGTGCCAGCTCGGCAGGGGTGAACACTGAAGCTTTCTTT. As protein: CASSAGVNTEAFF.

V and J are TRBV5-1 and TRBJ2-5; D ambiguous. The CDR3 has 17 amino acids. Germline V gene sequence: CDR1 SGHRS, CDR2 YFSETQ. V lost 1 base and J lost 5, with 21 bases in between. DNA of the CDR3: TGCGCCAGCAGCTTGTCGGAGTTAGACGGCAGTTCCGAGACCCAGTACTTC. Amino acids: CASSLSELDGSSETQYF.

The genes are TRBV27 and TRBJ1-5, with 7 bases fitting TRBD1. The CDR3 sequence is 14 residues long. Germline assignment: CDR1 MNHEY and CDR2 SMNVEV (reference sequence). The trim removed 5 bases at V and 5 bases at J, leaving 6 bases unmatched. The CDR3 DNA reads TGTGCCAGCAGTCCTCAGGGGGGACATCAGCCCCAGCATTTT. Its protein is CASSPQGGHQPQHF.

This chain links TRBV18 with TRBJ1-2, with 7 bases matching TRBD1. J lost 4 bases, V lost 2 bases, and 7 bases had no gene match. Germline V gene sequence: CDR1 KGHSH, CDR2 LQKENI. The length of the CDR3 is 15 residues. This chain's CDR3 is CASSPNLGQSYGYTF. The DNA for the CDR3 is TGTGCCAGCTCACCAAACCTGGGACAGTCCTATGGCTACACCTTC.

The chain uses TRBV10-1 and TRBJ1-5; weak D call: TRBD1 (6 bases). The CDR3 length is 14 residues. The V end was cut by 3 bases, the J end by 8 bases, with 14 bases between. Germline CDR1 reads WNHNN; CDR2 reads SYGVQD (reference sequence). The CDR3 loop is CASSDRGAAEPQHF. CDR3 DNA: TGCGCCAGCAGTGACAGGGGAGCGGCTGAGCCCCAGCATTTT.

The chain combines TRBV11-1 with TRBJ2-3; 9 bases map to TRBD1. CDR3 size: 17 residues. The V segment lost 1 base and the J segment 2 bases; nucleotides outside the gene matches: 7. CDR1 is SGHAT, CDR2 FQDESV, per germline (reference sequence). The CDR3 DNA reads TGTGCCAGCAGCTTAGAGGACAGGGGAATAACCACAGATACGCAGTATTTT. Translation gives CASSLEDRGITTDTQYF.

This sequence joins TRBV5-1 and TRBJ1-4; 10 bases line up with TRBD1. V lost 5 bases and J lost 5; bases outside the gene matches: 3. From germline, CDR1 is SGHRS and CDR2 YFSETQ. The CDR3 extends over 14 amino acids. The CDR3 protein is CASRPDRGNEKLFF. As DNA, the CDR3 is TGCGCCAGCAGGCCGGACAGGGGGAATGAAAAACTGTTTTTT.

The rearrangement joins TRBV5-4 to TRBJ2-5, with D uncertain. This CDR3 is built from 15 residues. V was cut by 0 bases and J by 0 bases, with 9 bases left in between. Germline assignment: CDR1 SGHNT and CDR2 YYREEE (reference sequence). CDR3 DNA: TGTGCCAGCAGCTTGGAGGAGAAGTACCAAGAGACCCAGTACTTC. It encodes CASSLEEKYQETQYF.

J is TRBJ1-2 and V is TRBV19, with D maybe TRBD1 (6 bases). From germline, CDR1 is LNHDA and CDR2 SQIVND (reference sequence). Trimming removed 9 bases from V and 4 bases from J, with 21 bases in between. The CDR3 sequence is 15 residues long. In DNA, the CDR3 is TGTGCCAGCACAACGGGACACCAAACTTCCTATGGCTACACCTTC. It yields the protein CASTTGHQTSYGYTF.

V and J are TRBV9 and TRBJ1-2; perhaps TRBD1 as D (5 bases). The V and J ends lost 2 bases and 8 bases respectively, with 13 bases between them. The CDR3 has 13 residues. CDR1 SGDLS and CDR2 YYNGEE come from the germline V gene. CDR3 residues: CASSVTTAGGYTF. CDR3 sequence (DNA): TGTGCCAGCAGCGTGACGACAGCGGGAGGCTACACCTTC. Filled out from reference TRBV9 and TRBJ1-2, the complete variable domain reads DSGVTQTPKHLITATGQRVTLRCSPRSGDLSVYWYQQSLDQGLQFLIQYYNGEERAKGNILERFSAQQFPDLHSELNLSSLELGDSALYFCASSVTTAGGYTFGSGTRLTVV.

In its sample, this clone was seen once. The rearrangement joins TRBV5-1 to TRBJ2-7, with D possibly matching TRBD2 (6 bases). Germline assignment: CDR1 SGHRS and CDR2 YFSETQ. Trimming pared 0 bases from V and 6 bases from J, leaving 13 bases between. The CDR3 runs 14 residues. CDR3 DNA sequence: TGCGCCAGCAGCTTGGTAGCGGTTCGGGGCGAGCAGTACTTC. Amino acid sequence: CASSLVAVRGEQYF.

The chain carries TRBV18 and TRBJ2-2; D is ambiguous. Germline V gives CDR1 KGHSH, CDR2 LQKENI. V lost 4 bases, J lost 0 bases, and 15 bases lay in between. The CDR3 runs 17 residues. The CDR3 reads CASSLSLADSNTGELFF. CDR3 DNA: TGTGCCAGCTCACTGAGCCTGGCGGATTCGAACACCGGGGAGCTGTTTTTT.

The gene calls are TRBV4-3 and TRBJ2-1; 8 nucleotides line up with TRBD1. With 2 bases clipped from V and 7 bases from J, the junction kept 16 bases outside the gene matches. Germline V gives CDR1 LGHNA, CDR2 YSLEER. This CDR3 spans 18 amino acids. CDR3: CASSQPRQGPPAGNEQFF. DNA for the CDR3: TGCGCCAGCAGCCAACCCCGACAGGGGCCCCCTGCTGGGAATGAGCAGTTCTTC.

CDR3 DNA sequence: TGTGCCAGCAGCGTAGGAGCTACAACTAATGAAAAACTGTTTTTT. Encoded protein: CASSVGATTNEKLFF. This rearrangement joins TRBV9 to TRBJ1-4; no reliable D call. The V and J ends lost 0 bases and 0 bases respectively, with 6 bases between them. From germline, CDR1 is SGDLS and CDR2 YYNGEE. CDR3 length equals 15 residues. Full variable domain (remainder filled in from reference TRBV9 and TRBJ1-4): DSGVTQTPKHLITATGQRVTLRCSPRSGDLSVYWYQQSLDQGLQFLIQYYNGEERAKGNILERFSAQQFPDLHSELNLSSLELGDSALYFCASSVGATTNEKLFFGSGTQLSVL.

This chain joins TRBV7-2 and TRBJ2-1; D might be TRBD2 (6 bases). Germline CDR1 and CDR2: SGHTA and FQGNSA. The CDR3 has 14 amino acids. V dropped 6 bases and J dropped 4 bases, with 13 bases sitting between them. CDR3 region: CASRRDGGYNEQFF. In DNA form, the CDR3 reads TGTGCCAGCAGACGGGACGGGGGATACAATGAGCAGTTCTTC.

The chain has TRBV11-2 and TRBJ1-1; no definite D call. V was trimmed by 3 bases and J by 1 base, leaving 6 bases between them. The CDR3 is 13 amino acids. CDR1 and CDR2 from the germline V gene are SGHAT and FQNNGV. Here the CDR3 DNA reads TGTGCCAGCAGCTTTGGGCGGAACACTGAAGCTTTCTTT. Translation: CASSFGRNTEAFF.

The chain employs TRBV7-8 and TRBJ2-5; D perhaps matches TRBD2 (5 bases). Near its end, the DNA agrees better with TRBJ2-7, so the J call may be wrong. Per germline, CDR1 SGHVS and CDR2 FQNEAQ. CDR3 length: 17 residues. The CDR3 reads CASSLVSFGKSSYEQYF. CDR3 sequence (DNA): TGTGCCAGCAGCTTAGTGAGTTTCGGGAAATCGTCCTACGAGCAGTACTTC.

The chain combines TRBV6-5 with TRBJ1-4, with 8 bases identical to TRBD1. The CDR3 totals 15 residues. Looked up from germline, CDR1 is MNHEY and CDR2 is SVGAGI. The V and J ends lost 2 bases and 3 bases, in that order; junction bases with no gene match: 2. The CDR3 reads CASSYGQGSNEKLFF. The DNA of the CDR3 is TGTGCCAGCAGTTACGGACAGGGCTCTAATGAAAAACTGTTTTTT.

The chain couples TRBV7-9 to TRBJ1-3; D is possibly TRBD1 (6 bases). Looked up from germline, CDR1 is SEHNR and CDR2 is FQNEAQ (reference sequence). The CDR3 is made up of 15 amino acids. V lost 7 bases to trimming and J lost 0 bases, with 13 bases between them. The CDR3 spells CASTRGQPSGNTIYF. In DNA, the CDR3 is TGTGCCAGCACCCGAGGACAGCCCTCTGGAAACACCATATATTTT.

The V gene is TRBV28, the J gene TRBJ1-4; D might be TRBD1 (6 bases). The CDR3 has 18 residues. V shed 4 bases and J shed 7 bases, with 25 bases lying between them. Germline V gives CDR1 MDHEN, CDR2 SYDVKM. The CDR3 DNA follows: TGTGCCAGCAGTTCTACCTTTTTAAGGGGGATGGGGAGTGAAAAACTGTTTTTT. It specifies CASSSTFLRGMGSEKLFF.

V and J are TRBV5-1 and TRBJ2-5; the match to TRBD1 covers 7 bases. The V and J ends lost 0 bases and 4 bases, in that order; junction bases with no gene match: 6. From germline, CDR1 is SGHRS and CDR2 YFSETQ. This CDR3 comprises 15 residues. The CDR3 here is CASSLGLGGGETQYF. CDR3 coding DNA: TGCGCCAGCAGCTTGGGCTTAGGGGGCGGAGAGACCCAGTACTTC.

In this sample, this clone turned up once. The V and J genes are TRBV6-5 and TRBJ2-3; D not certain. V was clipped by 7 bases and J by 4 bases, with 12 bases between them. The germline V gene has CDR1 MNHEY and CDR2 SVGAGI. The CDR3 covers 13 residues. CDR3 sequence reads: CASNNQEADTQYF. In nucleotides, the CDR3 is TGTGCCAGCAACAACCAAGAGGCAGATACGCAGTATTTT.

This chain uses TRBV28 with TRBJ1-4; perhaps TRBD1 as D (5 bases). Per germline, CDR1 MDHEN and CDR2 SYDVKM. V lost 9 bases and J 4 bases, leaving 21 bases between the germline ends. The length of the CDR3 is 16 residues. The CDR3 protein is CARTQISGVDNEKLFF. The CDR3, as DNA: TGTGCCAGGACCCAAATATCGGGGGTTGATAATGAAAAACTGTTTTTT.

This clone has just one count. The chain has TRBV27 and TRBJ1-5, with TRBD1 matching over 8 bases. The CDR3 length is 15 residues. J lost 7 bases, V lost 11 bases, and 16 bases had no gene match. CDR1 MNHEY and CDR2 SMNVEV come from the germline V gene (reference sequence). CDR3 nucleotides: TGTGCCGGACCGACAGGGGCCCCGTTACGACAGCCCCAGCATTTT. This translates into CAGPTGAPLRQPQHF.

J is TRBJ2-5 and V is TRBV6-6, with D possibly matching TRBD1 (6 bases). Trimming removed 8 bases from V and 1 base from J, with 14 bases in between. The germline CDR1 and CDR2 sequences are MNHNY and SVGAGI (reference sequence). The CDR3 totals 14 residues. CDR3 in amino acids: CASLDTTGQETQYF. The DNA of the CDR3 is TGTGCCAGCCTAGACACGACAGGCCAAGAGACCCAGTACTTC.